Below, 27 T cell receptor beta chains from the same sample are listed, as sequenced in a study of OX40 agonist ivuxolimab in advanced cancers. Profiling relied on immunoSEQ multiplex PCR, and the TCRdb table lists in-frame clones only, not all of them. Of 25,000 to 30,000 clones listed, roughly 80% are singletons. The sample consisted of CD4+ or CD8+ T cells sorted from blood, taken in a trial of the OX40 agonist ivuxolimab. The source is an adult with an advanced solid tumor such as melanoma, head and neck, liver or kidney cancer.

The chain joins TRBV30 to TRBJ1-1, with D hard to call. The CDR3 runs to 13 residues. Trimming left V 0 bases short and J 3 bases short, with 8 bases between. The germline V gene encodes CDR1 GTSNPN and CDR2 SVGIG (reference sequence). The CDR3 here is CAWSVNTYTEAFF. As DNA, the CDR3 is TGTGCCTGGAGTGTAAACACCTACACTGAAGCTTTCTTT.

The gene calls are TRBV2 and TRBJ1-3; a possible D gene is TRBD1 (5 bases). The V end was cut by 8 bases, the J end by 0 bases, with 11 bases between. CDR3 length: 14 residues. Per germline, CDR1 SNHLY and CDR2 FYNNEI. Written as DNA, the CDR3 is TGTGCCAGCTTAGGGGCCAACTCTGGAAACACCATATATTTT. Translation: CASLGANSGNTIYF. Full variable domain (rest looked up from reference TRBV2 and TRBJ1-3): EPEVTQTPSHQVTQMGQEVILRCVPISNHLYFYWYRQILGQKVEFLVSFYNNEISEKSEIFDDQFSVERPDGSNFTLKIRSTKLEDSAMYFCASLGANSGNTIYFGEGSWLTVV.

The chain uses TRBV4-1 and TRBJ2-3; TRBD2 matches at 8 bases. The CDR3 contains 18 residues. CDR1 and CDR2 from the germline V gene are MGHRA and YSYEKL. Unmatched junction bases numbered 10, after V lost 0 bases and J lost 2 bases. CDR3 DNA: TGCGCCAGCAGCCAAGAGTCGGGAGGGAGCGGGCCCACAGATACGCAGTATTTT. As protein: CASSQESGGSGPTDTQYF.

V and J are TRBV13 and TRBJ2-1, with 9 bases identical to TRBD2. This CDR3 is 15 amino acids long. V shed 6 bases, J shed 4 bases, and the junction held 7 bases outside the gene matches. Germline V CDR1 and CDR2: PRHDT, FYEKMQ (reference sequence). The CDR3 here is CASSSTSGPYNEQFF. The CDR3 DNA sequence: TGTGCCAGCAGTTCGACTAGCGGACCTTACAATGAGCAGTTCTTC.

The chain joins TRBV5-3 to TRBJ1-1, with D unresolved. TRBV5-3 is an ORF; its function is uncertain. The CDR3 spans 13 residues. Trimming pared 8 bases from V and 0 bases from J, leaving 11 bases between. Here the CDR3 reads CASTRGMNTEAFF. CDR3 DNA sequence: TGTGCCAGCACGCGTGGGATGAACACTGAAGCTTTCTTT.

This clone appeared once. The V call is TRBV14, the J call TRBJ2-1; 8 nucleotides align to TRBD1. The V gene end was trimmed by 3 bases and the J gene end by 7 bases; junction bases not matched to a gene: 5. Germline CDR1 and CDR2: SGHDN and FVKESK. The CDR3 is made up of 14 amino acids. The CDR3 DNA follows: TGTGCCAGCAGCCATTGGACAGGGAGGAATGAGCAGTTCTTC. Protein product: CASSHWTGRNEQFF.

The chain has TRBV21-1 and TRBJ2-1. TRBV21-1 is assigned pseudogene status. This CDR3 has 15 amino acids. CDR3 DNA sequence: TGTGCCAGCAGCAAATCTGGCGACTCCTACAATGAGCAGTTCTTC. It specifies CASSKSGDSYNEQFF.

V is TRBV7-9 and J is TRBJ1-2; no firm D call. This CDR3 comprises 14 residues. With 1 base removed from V and 8 bases from J, the gap between germline ends came to 14 bases. Per germline, CDR1 SEHNR and CDR2 FQNEAQ (reference sequence). The CDR3 nucleotides are TGTGCCAGCAGCTTAGGCGGCTTTAAAGGGGGCTACACCTTC. Protein product: CASSLGGFKGGYTF.

The V gene is TRBV19, the J gene TRBJ1-4; 8 bases agree with TRBD1. Germline CDR1 reads LNHDA; CDR2 reads SQIVND (reference sequence). The junction had 6 bases not matched to a gene; V was cut back by 5 bases and J by 7 bases. This CDR3 spans 14 amino acids. The CDR3 sequence: CASSLQGGIEKLFF. CDR3 DNA: TGTGCCAGTAGTCTACAGGGGGGGATTGAAAAACTGTTTTTT.

The chain carries TRBV27 and TRBJ1-2; a possible D gene is TRBD1 (6 bases). V lost 4 bases to trimming and J lost 3 bases, with 6 bases between them. CDR1 MNHEY and CDR2 SMNVEV come from the germline V gene (reference sequence). The CDR3 length is 12 residues. CDR3 DNA sequence: TGTGCCAGCAGTTCAGGGGACTATGGCTACACCTTC. Its protein product is CASSSGDYGYTF.

This clone showed up just once. The chain uses TRBV7-8 and TRBJ2-2; perhaps TRBD1 as D (5 bases). CDR3 size: 15 residues. CDR1 and CDR2 (germline): SGHVS, FQNEAQ. V was trimmed by 1 base and J by 1 base, leaving 7 bases between them. The CDR3 reads CASSLGQMNTGELFF. In nucleotides, the CDR3 is TGTGCCAGCAGCTTAGGACAGATGAACACCGGGGAGCTGTTTTTT.

V gene TRBV27 combines with J gene TRBJ2-7; the D is unclear. The V gene's germline CDR1 is MNHEY and CDR2 SMNVEV (reference sequence). V dropped 4 bases and J dropped 0 bases, with 13 bases sitting between them. The CDR3 spans 15 residues. CDR3 amino acids: CASSSRPSASYEQYF. CDR3 nucleotide sequence: TGTGCCAGCAGTTCCCGACCGTCGGCCTCCTACGAGCAGTACTTC.

This CDR3 reads CAGWTGVGYTF. CDR3 sequence (DNA): TGTGCCGGGTGGACAGGGGTTGGCTACACCTTC. The V call is TRBV2, the J call TRBJ1-2; 9 bases map to TRBD1. The germline CDR1 and CDR2 sequences are SNHLY and FYNNEI. The junction had 5 bases not matched to a gene; V was cut back by 11 bases and J by 7 bases. CDR3 size: 11 residues.

As regards this clone: This may come from a read error, since a much larger clone is one base off. V usage is TRBV2 and J usage is TRBJ2-2; D remains unclear. V lost 6 bases, J lost 4 bases, and 3 bases lay in between. Germline V CDR1 and CDR2: SNHLY, FYNNEI. The CDR3 loop spans 11 amino acids. In DNA form, the CDR3 reads TGTGCCAGCAGCCCCACCGGGGAGCTGTTTTTT. Translated, it gives CASSPTGELFF.

This chain links TRBV11-3 with TRBJ2-1, with 8 positions matching TRBD2. J gave up 3 bases and V 1 base, and 5 bases lay outside the gene matches. The CDR3 contains 16 residues. Germline V gives CDR1 SGHNT, CDR2 YENEEA. CDR3 amino acids: CASSLGAGGLYNEQFF. The CDR3 DNA follows: TGTGCCAGCAGCTTAGGGGCGGGAGGCCTCTACAATGAGCAGTTCTTC.

V usage is TRBV6-6 and J usage is TRBJ2-1, with D perhaps given as TRBD1 or TRBD2 (5 bases each). Per germline, CDR1 MNHNY and CDR2 SVGAGI (reference sequence). The CDR3 loop spans 14 amino acids. Trimming left V 5 bases short and J 4 bases short, with 12 bases between. This CDR3 is CASSRDGKYNEQFF. The CDR3 coding sequence is TGTGCCAGCAGTAGGGACGGGAAATACAATGAGCAGTTCTTC.

The V call is TRBV6-1, the J call TRBJ1-3; D call uncertain. The germline V and J ends were trimmed by 2 bases and 3 bases, with 8 bases remaining between them. Germline assignment: CDR1 MNHNS and CDR2 SASEGT. The CDR3 is made up of 14 amino acids. CDR3 bases: TGTGCCAGCAGTGAACGGATTTATGGAAACACCATATATTTT. The encoded protein is CASSERIYGNTIYF.

This chain uses TRBV13 with TRBJ1-2; TRBD1 might be the D (6 bases). Germline assignment: CDR1 PRHDT and CDR2 FYEKMQ (reference sequence). The CDR3 has 16 amino acids. V lost 0 bases and J 4 bases, leaving 15 bases between the germline ends. The CDR3 nucleotides are TGTGCCAGCAGCTTAGGGGACAGCATCTACCCCTATGGCTACACCTTC. Translating it yields CASSLGDSIYPYGYTF.

The J gene is TRBJ1-3, the V gene TRBV4-2; D gene unclear. CDR1 is LGHNA, CDR2 YNFKEQ, per germline. The CDR3 extends over 15 amino acids. Deletions cut 3 bases from V and 0 bases from J, with 9 bases between. CDR3 loop: CASSQAEGSGNTIYF. CDR3 nucleotides: TGTGCCAGCAGCCAGGCAGAGGGCTCTGGAAACACCATATATTTT.

This clone has only a few counts. The chain is built from TRBV4-3 and TRBJ1-3; no clear D gene. The length of the CDR3 is 15 residues. Germline V lookup: CDR1 LGHNA, CDR2 YSLEER. Deletions cut 0 bases from V and 3 bases from J, with 9 bases between. The CDR3: CASSQDRGLGNTIYF. The CDR3 DNA is TGCGCCAGCAGCCAAGATCGAGGGCTTGGAAACACCATATATTTT.

The chain recombines TRBV6-5 with TRBJ2-3; TRBD1 matches 8 bases. From germline, CDR1 is MNHEY and CDR2 SVGAGI. This CDR3 spans 14 amino acids. With V trimmed by 2 bases and J by 4 bases, 2 bases remained unmatched. Here the CDR3 DNA reads TGTGCCAGCAGTTACCAGGGGGCCTCAGATACGCAGTATTTT. It translates to CASSYQGASDTQYF.

In this sample, this clone turned up a few times. V usage is TRBV7-2 and J usage is TRBJ2-7, with a tentative D call TRBD2 (6 bases). V gave up 0 bases and J gave up 2 bases, with 11 bases separating them. This CDR3 region has 15 residues. Germline CDR1 is SGHTA and CDR2 is FQGNSA. The CDR3 sequence is CASSLAPSGAYEQYF. The CDR3 coding sequence is TGTGCCAGCAGCTTAGCGCCGTCGGGAGCCTACGAGCAGTACTTC.

This clone is deemed medium-sized. The chain joins TRBV4-1 to TRBJ2-5; D perhaps matches TRBD2 (6 bases). Germline V lookup: CDR1 MGHRA, CDR2 YSYEKL. The ends were cut back, 1 base at V and 3 bases at J, with 12 bases in the middle. The CDR3 is made up of 15 amino acids. The CDR3 loop is CASSQARDPKETQYF. The DNA for the CDR3 is TGCGCCAGCAGCCAAGCGCGGGACCCCAAAGAGACCCAGTACTTC.

The chain combines TRBV10-3 with TRBJ2-7; 7 bases map to TRBD1. The CDR3 is 13 residues long. The V gene end was trimmed by 10 bases and the J gene end by 1 base; junction bases not matched to a gene: 7. Germline V gene data show CDR1 as ENHRY and CDR2 as SYGVKD. CDR3 DNA sequence: TGTGCCACGGTGACAGGGTCATCCTACGAGCAGTACTTC. Amino acid sequence: CATVTGSSYEQYF.

The chain is built from TRBV19 and TRBJ2-7, with 11 bases identical to TRBD2. V lost 3 bases, J lost 3 bases, and 10 bases stayed unmatched. CDR1 is LNHDA and CDR2 is SQIVND in the germline V gene (reference sequence). The CDR3 extends over 17 amino acids. CDR3 DNA sequence: TGTGCCAGTAGTATGCGGCTAGCGGGAGGTTTGGGCTACGAGCAGTACTTC. It is translated as CASSMRLAGGLGYEQYF.

This clone was found a few times. The gene calls are TRBV2 and TRBJ2-5; D may correspond to TRBD1 or TRBD2 (5 bases each). Trimming removed 7 bases from V and 2 bases from J, with 20 bases in between. Germline CDR1 SNHLY, CDR2 FYNNEI. The CDR3 length is 16 residues. CDR3 bases: TGTGCCAGCAAGCCTGGCGGTGGGGGTGAGCAAGAGACCCAGTACTTC. Its translation: CASKPGGGGEQETQYF.

The sample holds a few counts of this clone. The chain recombines TRBV5-1 with TRBJ1-2; 8 nucleotides agree with TRBD1. This CDR3 comprises 15 residues. CDR1 is SGHRS, CDR2 YFSETQ, per germline. The V gene end was trimmed by 6 bases and the J gene end by 0 bases; junction bases not matched to a gene: 7. The CDR3 protein is CASKFQGAPNYGYTF. The CDR3 DNA follows: TGCGCCAGCAAGTTTCAGGGGGCTCCTAACTATGGCTACACCTTC.